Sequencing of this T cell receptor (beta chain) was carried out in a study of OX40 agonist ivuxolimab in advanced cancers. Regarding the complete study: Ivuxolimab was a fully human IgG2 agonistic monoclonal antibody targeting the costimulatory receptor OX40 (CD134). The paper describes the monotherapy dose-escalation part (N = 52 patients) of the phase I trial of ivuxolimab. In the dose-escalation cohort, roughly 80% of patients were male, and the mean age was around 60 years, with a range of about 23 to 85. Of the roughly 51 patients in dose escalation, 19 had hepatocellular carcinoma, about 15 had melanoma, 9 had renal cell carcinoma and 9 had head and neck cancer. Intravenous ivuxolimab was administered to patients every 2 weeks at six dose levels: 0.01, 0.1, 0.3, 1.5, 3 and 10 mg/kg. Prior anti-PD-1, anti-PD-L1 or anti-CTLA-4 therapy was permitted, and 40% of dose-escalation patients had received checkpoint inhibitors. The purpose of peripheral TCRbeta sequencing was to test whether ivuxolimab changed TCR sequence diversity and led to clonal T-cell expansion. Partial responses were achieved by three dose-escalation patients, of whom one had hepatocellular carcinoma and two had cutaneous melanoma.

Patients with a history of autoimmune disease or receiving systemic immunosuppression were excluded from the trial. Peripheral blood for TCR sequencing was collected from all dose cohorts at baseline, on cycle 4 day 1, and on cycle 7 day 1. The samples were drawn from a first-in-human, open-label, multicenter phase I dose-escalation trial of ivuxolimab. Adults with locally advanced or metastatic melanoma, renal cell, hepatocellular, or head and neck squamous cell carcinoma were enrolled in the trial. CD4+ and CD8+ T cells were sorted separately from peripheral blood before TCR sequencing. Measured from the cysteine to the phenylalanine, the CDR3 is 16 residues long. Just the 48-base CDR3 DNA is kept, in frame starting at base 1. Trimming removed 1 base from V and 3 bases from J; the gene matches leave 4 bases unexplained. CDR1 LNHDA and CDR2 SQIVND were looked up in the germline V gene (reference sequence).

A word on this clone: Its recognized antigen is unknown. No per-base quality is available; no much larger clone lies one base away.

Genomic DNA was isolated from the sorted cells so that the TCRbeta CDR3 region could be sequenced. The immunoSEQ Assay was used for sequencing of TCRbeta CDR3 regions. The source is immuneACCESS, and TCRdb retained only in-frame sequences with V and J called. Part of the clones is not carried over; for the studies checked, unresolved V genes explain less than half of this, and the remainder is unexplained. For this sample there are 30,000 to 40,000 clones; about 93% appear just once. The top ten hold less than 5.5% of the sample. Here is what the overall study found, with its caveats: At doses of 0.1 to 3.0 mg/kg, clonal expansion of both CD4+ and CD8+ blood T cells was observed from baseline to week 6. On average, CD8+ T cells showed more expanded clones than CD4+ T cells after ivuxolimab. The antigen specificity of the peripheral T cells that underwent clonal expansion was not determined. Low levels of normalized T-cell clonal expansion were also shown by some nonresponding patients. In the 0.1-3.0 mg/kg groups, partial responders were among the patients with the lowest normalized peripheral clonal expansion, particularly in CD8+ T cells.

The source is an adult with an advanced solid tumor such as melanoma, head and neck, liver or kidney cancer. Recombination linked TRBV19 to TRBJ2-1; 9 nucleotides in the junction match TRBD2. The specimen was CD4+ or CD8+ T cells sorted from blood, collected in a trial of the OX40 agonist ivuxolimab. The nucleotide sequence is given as TGTGCCAGTAGTATAGTTCCGACTAGCGGCTACAATGAGCAGTTCTTC. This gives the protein CASSIVPTSGYNEQFF.